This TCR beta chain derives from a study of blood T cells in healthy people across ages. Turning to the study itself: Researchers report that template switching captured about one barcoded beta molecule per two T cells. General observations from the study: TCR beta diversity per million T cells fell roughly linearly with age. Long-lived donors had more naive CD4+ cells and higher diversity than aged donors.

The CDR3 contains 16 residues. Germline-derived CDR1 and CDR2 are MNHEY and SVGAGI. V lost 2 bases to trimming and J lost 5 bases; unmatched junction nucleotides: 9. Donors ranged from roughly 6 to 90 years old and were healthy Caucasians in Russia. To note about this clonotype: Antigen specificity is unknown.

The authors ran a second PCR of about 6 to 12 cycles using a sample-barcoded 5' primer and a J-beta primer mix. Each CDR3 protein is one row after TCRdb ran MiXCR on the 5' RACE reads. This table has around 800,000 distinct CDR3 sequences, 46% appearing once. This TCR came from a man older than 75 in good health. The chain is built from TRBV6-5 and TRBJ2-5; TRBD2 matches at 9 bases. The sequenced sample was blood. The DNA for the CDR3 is TGTGCCAGCAGTTACGGCGCGGGAGGGCCCCAGGAGACCCAGTACTTC. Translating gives CASSYGAGGPQETQYF.